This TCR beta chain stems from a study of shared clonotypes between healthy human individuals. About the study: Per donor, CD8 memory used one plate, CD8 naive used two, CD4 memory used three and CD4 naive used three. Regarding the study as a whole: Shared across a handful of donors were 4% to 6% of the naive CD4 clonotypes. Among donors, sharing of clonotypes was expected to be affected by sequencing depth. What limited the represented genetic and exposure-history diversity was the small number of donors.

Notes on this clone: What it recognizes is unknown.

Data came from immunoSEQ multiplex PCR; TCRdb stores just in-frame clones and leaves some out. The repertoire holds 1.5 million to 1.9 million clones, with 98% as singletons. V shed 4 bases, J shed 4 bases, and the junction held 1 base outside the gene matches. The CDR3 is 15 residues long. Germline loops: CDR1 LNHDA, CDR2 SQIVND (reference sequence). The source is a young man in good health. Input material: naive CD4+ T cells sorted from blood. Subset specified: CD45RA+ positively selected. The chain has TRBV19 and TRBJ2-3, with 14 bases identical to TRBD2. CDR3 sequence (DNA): TGTGCCAGTAGTACGACTAGCGGGAGGGCAGATACGCAGTATTTT. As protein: CASSTTSGRADTQYF. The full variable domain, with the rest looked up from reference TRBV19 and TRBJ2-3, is DGGITQSPKYLFRKEGQNVTLSCEQNLNHDAMYWYRQDPGQGLRLIYYSQIVNDFQKGDIAEGYSVSREKKESFPLTVTSAQKNPTAFYLCASSTTSGRADTQYFGPGTRLTVL.